This record concerns one T cell receptor (beta chain) sequence. This clonotype was recorded at least ten times. What antigen it recognizes has not been identified. Base qualities are not provided; no much larger clone lies one nucleotide away. These data belong to a study of kidney transplant recipient with SARS-CoV-2 infection (dated by TCRdb to 2020 to 2022). Sequencing took place on an Illumina MiSeq. Profiling of the peripheral T cell repertoire targeted human TCRbeta genes. For the original study's pipeline: Beta-binomial modelling was used to test for differences in clonotype abundance while accounting for variability over time. Expanded clonotypes were screened against the ImmuneCODE reference database of SARS-CoV-2-associated TCRs and mapped to viral genome regions. Additional analyses of the repertoire looked at TRBV gene usage, CDR3 length, CDR3 amino acid overlap between time points, clonotype abundance distributions and Jaccard similarity. The raw public data were reprocessed by TCRdb itself: fastp quality trimming at Q25, MiXCR clonotype calling, in-frame beta chains only. Duplicate CDR3 protein sequences are folded into a single record with the most common DNA and genes. TCRdb assigned the V and J calls; the authors' analysis was not used. This sample gives fewer than 250,000 distinct CDR3 sequences in total; about 28% of them show up just once. About 7% of the sample lies in the top ten.

This sample's time point label indicates: pre-pandemic baseline sample and day 111 after first positive SARS-CoV-2 test. V and J are truncated by 6 bases and 6 bases respectively, leaving an intervening sequence of 15 bases. The CDR3 goes from the cysteine to the phenylalanine over 14 residues. Just the 42-base CDR3 DNA is kept, in frame starting at base 1. Based on the germline V gene (reference sequence), the CDR1 and CDR2 sequences are MNHEY and SMNVEV. Rearrangement joined TRBV27 to TRBJ1-5, with TRBD1 tentatively as D gene (5 bases match). The clonotype comes from a male patient in his 30s who had COVID-19 and was a kidney transplant recipient. Following a transplant, some T cells may be graft donor cells, not patient cells. The specimen was a blood sample, collected at baseline and between days 110 and 120 from a kidney transplant recipient. In nucleotide form, the sequence is TGTGCCAGCAGGTGGGGGGGTGATAGTCAGCCCCAGCATTTT. It specifies CASRWGGDSQPQHF.